This is a list of T cell receptor beta chains from one sample in a study of shared clonotypes between healthy human individuals. Produced via immunoSEQ multiplex PCR; TCRdb's table is partial and in-frame only. The sample lists nearly 1 million clones, approximately 80% occurring once. Sequences were obtained from memory CD4+ T cells sorted from blood. These receptors were obtained from a man younger than 35 in good health. The CDR3 runs from the conserved cysteine through the conserved F or W.

>TRBV5-1|TRBJ2-7
CASSFGGQGKYEQYF
>TRBV7-8|TRBJ2-6
CASSSSANSGANVLTF
>TRBV6-1|TRBJ1-5
CASSDYGANNQPQHF
>TRBV7-9|TRBJ1-1
CASSRGSGEGNTEAFF
>TRBV6-1|TRBJ1-2
CASTGRVYGYTF
>TRBV28|TRBJ1-6
CASSLFSQGGSPLHF
>TRBV5-1|TRBJ2-3
CASSLGQGGDTQYF
>TRBV14|TRBJ2-3
CASSQARALAGVGDTQYF
>TRBV6-6|TRBJ1-6
CASSRTSGVWNSPLHF
>TRBV6-6|TRBJ2-5
CASSYGGFGGETQYF
>TRBV9|TRBJ1-3
CASSATLRQGGITVTGNTIYF
>TRBV20-1|TRBJ2-7
CSALSDYEQYF
>TRBV6-1|TRBJ1-1
CASTMAYMNTEAFF
>TRBV5-1|TRBJ2-5
CASRKSSGSQETQYF
>TRBV28|TRBJ2-7
CASSAPAGGSKEQYF
>TRBV5-3|TRBJ2-7
CARSWTSGALSYEQYF
>TRBV10-2|TRBJ2-2
CASSPSGELFF
>TRBV7-2|TRBJ1-1
CASSLGRTERAFF
>TRBV10-1|TRBJ1-3
CASSVSLGVNGNTIYF
>TRBV11-2|TRBJ1-2
CASSWGQGADGGYTF
>TRBV18|TRBJ2-7
CASSPPSRNEQYF
>TRBV28|TRBJ2-1
CASSPPGFNEQFF
>TRBV7-2|TRBJ2-1
CASSLSSGRSNEQFF
>TRBV27|TRBJ2-3
CASRAGGTDTQYF
>TRBV9|TRBJ1-2
CASSTIKGPLGYTF
>TRBV11-3|TRBJ2-1
CASSLGAGVYNEQFF
>TRBV18|TRBJ2-5
CASSPNQETQYF
>TRBV28|TRBJ1-4
CASSTGGNNEKLFF
>TRBV30|TRBJ2-5
CAWSVRRGVQETQYF
>TRBV28|TRBJ2-5
CASSLREETQYF
>TRBV6-5|TRBJ2-7
CASRGTSYEQYF
>TRBV15|TRBJ1-1
CATSPRAQGNTEAFF
>TRBV6-1|TRBJ2-5
CASSGGTQATQYF
>TRBV11-3|TRBJ2-3
CASSLDRSPDTQYF
>TRBV6-6|TRBJ2-2
CASRQSAGELFF
>TRBV7-2|TRBJ1-6
CASRSAGNSPLHF
>TRBV6-1|TRBJ1-1
CASTGSTMNTEAFF
>TRBV6-5|TRBJ1-2
CASSSDRIYGYTF
>TRBV2|TRBJ1-6
CASSPLPRTDYNSPLHF
>TRBV6-6|TRBJ2-3
CASSLGLYTDTQYF
>TRBV5-1|TRBJ2-2
CASSLGTGVSGTGELFF
>TRBV7-3|TRBJ2-2
CASSLTGTDNLGELFF
>TRBV28|TRBJ1-3
CASSLWDIGNTIYF
>TRBV5-1|TRBJ2-1
CASSLDEGGQYEQFF
>TRBV7-2|TRBJ1-1
CASSPPGTANTEAFF
>TRBV7-9|TRBJ2-1
CASTKGLAGVTEQFF
>TRBV6-6|TRBJ1-1
CASSYDTGTEAFF
>TRBV7-2|TRBJ2-5
CASSWGQETQYF